A selection of T cell receptor beta chains follows, all from one sample in a study of CD8+ T cells in alopecia areata. Produced via immunoSEQ multiplex PCR; TCRdb's table is partial and in-frame only. This repertoire shows about 12,000 clones, more than 50% found once; its top ten account for roughly a fifth. What was sequenced was skin. These receptor sequences come from a human donor with alopecia areata. CDR3s include the opening cysteine and the closing phenylalanine or tryptophan. The D gene is left open where the match is weak. Clone size, where shown, is once, few, many, or a class for clones that have expanded.

NA	TRBV7-2	TRBJ2-3	once	CASSPTPDTQYF	TGTGCCAGCAGCCCCACCCCAGATACGCAGTATTTT
NA	TRBV6-6	TRBJ1-2	NA	CASSGPGAYGYTF	TGTGCCAGCAGTGGGCCAGGGGCTTATGGCTACACCTTC
NA	TRBV5-6	TRBJ2-1	NA	CASSLAAFRNEQFF	TGTGCCAGCAGCTTGGCCGCGTTTCGCAATGAGCAGTTCTTC
TRBD1	TRBV19	TRBJ2-6	NA	CASRWTGISGANVLTF	TGTGCCAGTAGATGGACAGGAATCTCTGGGGCCAACGTCCTGACTTTC
NA	TRBV7-2	TRBJ1-5	few	CASSLEYRPSNQPQHF	TGTGCCAGCAGCTTAGAATACAGGCCTAGCAATCAGCCCCAGCATTTT
TRBD2	TRBV19	TRBJ2-7	NA	CASSDPSGTNYEQYF	TGTGCCAGTTCGGATCCTAGCGGGACGAACTACGAGCAGTACTTC
NA	TRBV2	TRBJ2-5	NA	CASSEFPVGTQYF	TGTGCCAGCAGTGAATTTCCGGTCGGGACCCAGTACTTC
TRBD1	TRBV28	TRBJ2-7	NA	CASSSPGGRGPAYEQYF	TGTGCCAGCAGTTCACCAGGGGGCAGGGGGCCCGCCTACGAGCAGTACTTC
TRBD2	TRBV27	TRBJ2-7	NA	CASSGGGLAGTPFIEQYF	TGTGCCAGCAGCGGGGGCGGGCTAGCGGGAACTCCTTTTATCGAGCAGTACTTC
NA	TRBV27	TRBJ1-2	few	CASRAMGSGYGYTF	TGTGCCAGCAGGGCCATGGGGTCGGGCTATGGCTACACCTTC
NA	TRBV5-1	TRBJ2-1	NA	CASSLDSSYNEQFF	TGCGCCAGCAGCTTGGACTCCTCCTACAATGAGCAGTTCTTC
NA	TRBV28	TRBJ2-3	NA	CASSLTPQGRTDTQYF	TGTGCCAGCAGCCTAACCCCACAGGGCCGCACAGATACGCAGTATTTT
TRBD1	TRBV7-9	TRBJ1-1	few	CASQGATEAFF	TGTGCCAGTCAGGGGGCCACTGAAGCTTTCTTT
NA	TRBV7-8	TRBJ2-1	NA	CASSGRLNNEQFF	TGTGCCAGCAGCGGACGACTAAACAATGAGCAGTTCTTC
TRBD1	TRBV19	TRBJ1-1	once	CASSIARTGGSSEAFF	TGTGCCAGTAGTATAGCTCGGACAGGGGGTAGCTCTGAAGCTTTCTTT
NA	TRBV15	TRBJ1-4	NA	CATSRGLLGNNEKLFF	TGTGCCACCAGCAGAGGCCTCCTGGGCAATAATGAAAAACTGTTTTTT
NA	TRBV5-5	TRBJ2-3	few	CASSLDPTDTQYF	TGTGCCAGCAGCTTGGACCCCACAGATACGCAGTATTTT
NA	TRBV13	TRBJ2-4	few	CASSLRSRASETLASLAKNIQYF	TGTGCCAGCAGCTTAAGGTCTCGGGCTAGCGAGACACTCGCGAGCCTAGCCAAAAACATTCAGTACTTC
TRBD2	TRBV4-1	TRBJ2-1	once	CASSPPVAGEVMDYNEQFF	TGCGCCAGCAGCCCACCCGTCGCGGGAGAGGTGATGGATTATAATGAGCAGTTCTTC
TRBD1	TRBV6-6	TRBJ1-1	NA	CASSGPQGVVTEAFF	TGTGCCAGCAGTGGGCCACAGGGGGTGGTCACTGAAGCTTTCTTT
NA	TRBV28	TRBJ2-7	few	CASSLLGQGYEQYF	TGTGCCAGCAGTTTATTGGGGCAGGGCTACGAGCAGTACTTC
TRBD1	TRBV5-1	TRBJ2-3	NA	CASSFTGETTDTQYF	TGCGCCAGCAGCTTCACAGGGGAGACCACAGATACGCAGTATTTT
NA	TRBV2	TRBJ2-2	NA	CASSEAHYKPGELFF	TGTGCCAGCAGTGAAGCGCACTATAAGCCGGGGGAGCTGTTTTTT
NA	TRBV30	TRBJ2-4	once	CAWSVSKNIQYF	TGTGCCTGGAGTGTATCCAAAAACATTCAGTACTTC
TRBD1	TRBV7-2	TRBJ1-3	NA	CASSAPGGTSGNTIYF	TGTGCCAGCAGCGCCCCAGGGGGGACCTCTGGAAACACCATATATTTT
TRBD1	TRBV5-1	TRBJ1-2	NA	CASSLVGGQVPYTF	TGCGCCAGCAGCTTGGTGGGGGGACAGGTCCCATACACCTTC
NA	TRBV21-1	TRBJ2-7	NA	CASHTPRTSGSYEQYF	TGTGCCAGCCATACTCCCAGGACTAGCGGGAGCTACGAGCAGTACTTC
NA	TRBV5-1	TRBJ1-2	NA	CASGLRASYGYTF	TGCGCCAGCGGTCTCAGGGCTAGCTATGGCTACACCTTC
TRBD1	TRBV28	TRBJ1-2	NA	CASSLRQGYGYTF	TGTGCCAGCAGTTTAAGACAGGGATATGGCTACACCTTC
NA	TRBV7-9	TRBJ2-7	few	CASSQSSGTASSYEQYF	TGTGCCAGCAGCCAAAGTTCCGGGACTGCTAGCTCCTACGAGCAGTACTTC
NA	TRBV7-9	TRBJ2-7	few	CASSLYRSPLLYEQYF	TGTGCCAGCAGCTTGTATCGTAGTCCTCTTCTCTACGAGCAGTACTTC
NA	TRBV5-1	TRBJ1-1	NA	CASSLRAVGLGTEAFF	TGCGCCAGCAGCTTGAGGGCAGTTGGCTTGGGCACTGAAGCTTTCTTT
TRBD1	TRBV29-1	TRBJ2-1	few	CSVAPGQGGHNEQFF	TGCAGCGTCGCTCCGGGACAGGGGGGACACAATGAGCAGTTCTTC
NA	TRBV28	TRBJ2-1	once	CASSSSITEQFF	TGTGCCAGCAGTTCCAGTATCACTGAGCAGTTCTTC
NA	TRBV13	TRBJ2-5	NA	CASSIGDGETQYF	TGTGCCAGCAGCATCGGAGACGGGGAGACCCAGTACTTC
NA	TRBV7-3	TRBJ1-1	few	CASSQRAELNTEAFF	TGTGCCAGCAGCCAAAGGGCAGAGCTGAACACTGAAGCTTTCTTT
TRBD2	TRBV7-2	TRBJ2-5	few	CASRLTSGVGETQYF	TGTGCCAGCAGGCTCACTAGCGGGGTCGGGGAGACCCAGTACTTC
NA	TRBV5-4	TRBJ1-1	NA	CASSLQGHWNTEAFF	TGTGCCAGCAGCTTGCAGGGACACTGGAACACTGAAGCTTTCTTT
TRBD2	TRBV6-6	TRBJ2-5	NA	CASSTWTSGAETQYF	TGTGCCAGCAGTACATGGACTAGCGGGGCGGAGACCCAGTACTTC
TRBD2	TRBV7-3	TRBJ2-1	NA	CASSWGSGRGDEQFF	TGTGCCAGCAGCTGGGGTAGCGGGAGAGGGGATGAGCAGTTCTTC
NA	TRBV7-6	TRBJ1-5	NA	CASSLYWAQPQHF	TGTGCCAGCAGCCTTTACTGGGCACAGCCCCAGCATTTT
NA	TRBV11-3	TRBJ1-3	NA	CASSLGDSGNTIYF	TGTGCCAGCAGCTTAGGGGACTCTGGAAACACCATATATTTT
NA	TRBV28	TRBJ2-5	NA	CASRVGETQYF	TGTGCCAGCAGGGTAGGGGAGACCCAGTACTTC
NA	TRBV7-8	TRBJ2-7	NA	CASSLIQPASYEQYF	TGTGCCAGCAGCTTAATACAACCAGCATCCTACGAGCAGTACTTC
NA	TRBV27	TRBJ2-1	once	CASTRQWDSWDNEQFF	TGTGCCAGCACCAGACAATGGGACTCATGGGACAATGAGCAGTTCTTC
TRBD1	TRBV16	TRBJ2-3	medium-sized	CASSTTGVRTDTQYF	TGTGCCAGCAGCACTACAGGGGTCCGAACAGATACGCAGTATTTT
NA	TRBV7-2	TRBJ2-5	few	CASSFTSLETQYF	TGTGCCAGCAGCTTCACTAGTCTGGAGACCCAGTACTTC
TRBD1	TRBV6-5	TRBJ1-2	NA	CAGSLDRGKLGYTF	TGTGCCGGCAGTTTAGACAGGGGAAAACTTGGCTACACCTTC
NA	TRBV14	TRBJ2-2	few	CASRLVPGELFF	TGTGCCAGCAGACTAGTCCCCGGGGAGCTGTTTTTT
NA	TRBV28	TRBJ1-2	NA	CASSLGADPAGGYTF	TGTGCCAGCAGTCTCGGGGCAGACCCGGCGGGTGGCTACACCTTC
TRBD2	TRBV6-4	TRBJ2-1	NA	CASSERTSGLNEQFF	TGTGCCAGCAGTGAACGGACTAGCGGGCTCAATGAGCAGTTCTTC
NA	TRBV9	TRBJ1-4	NA	CASSVGGREGEKLFF	TGTGCCAGCAGCGTAGGGGGACGAGAAGGTGAAAAACTGTTTTTT